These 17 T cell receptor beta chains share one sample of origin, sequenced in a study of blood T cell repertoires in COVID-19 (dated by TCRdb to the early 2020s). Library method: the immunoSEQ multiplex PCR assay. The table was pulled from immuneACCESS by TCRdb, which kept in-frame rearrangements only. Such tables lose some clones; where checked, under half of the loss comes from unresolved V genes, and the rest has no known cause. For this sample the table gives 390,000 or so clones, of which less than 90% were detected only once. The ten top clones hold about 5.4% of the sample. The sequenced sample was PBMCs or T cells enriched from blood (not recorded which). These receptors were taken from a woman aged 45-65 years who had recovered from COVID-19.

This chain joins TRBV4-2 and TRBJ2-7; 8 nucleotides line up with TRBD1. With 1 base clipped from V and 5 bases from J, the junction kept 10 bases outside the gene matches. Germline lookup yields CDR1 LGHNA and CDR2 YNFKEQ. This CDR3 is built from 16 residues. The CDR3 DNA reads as TGTGCCAGCAGCCAAGGTGCCCCCGGGACAGGACACGAGCAGTACTTC. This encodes CASSQGAPGTGHEQYF.

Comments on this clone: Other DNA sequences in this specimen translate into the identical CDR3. DNA of the CDR3: TGTGCCAGTAGTGCGGGGGTCGCAACTAATGAAAAACTGTTTTTT. Translation: CASSAGVATNEKLFF. The chain carries TRBV19 and TRBJ1-4; weak D call: TRBD1 (5 bases). V was pared by 5 bases and J by 0 bases, with 10 bases between. This CDR3 is 15 amino acids long. Germline V gene lookup returns CDR1 LNHDA and CDR2 SQIVND (reference sequence).

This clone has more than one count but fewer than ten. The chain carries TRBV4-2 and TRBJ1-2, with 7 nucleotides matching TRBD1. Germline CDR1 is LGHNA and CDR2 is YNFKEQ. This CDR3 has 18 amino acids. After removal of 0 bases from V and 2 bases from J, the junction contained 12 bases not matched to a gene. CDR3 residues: CASSQDNPQQGRNYGYTF. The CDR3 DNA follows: TGTGCCAGCAGCCAAGATAACCCTCAACAGGGGAGGAACTATGGCTACACCTTC.

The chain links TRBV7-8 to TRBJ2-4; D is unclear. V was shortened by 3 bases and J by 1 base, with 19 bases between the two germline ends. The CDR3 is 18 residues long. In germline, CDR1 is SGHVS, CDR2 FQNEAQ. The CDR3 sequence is CASSFTSITGVAKNIQYF. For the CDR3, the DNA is TGTGCCAGCAGCTTTACCTCTATTACCGGAGTTGCCAAAAACATTCAGTACTTC.

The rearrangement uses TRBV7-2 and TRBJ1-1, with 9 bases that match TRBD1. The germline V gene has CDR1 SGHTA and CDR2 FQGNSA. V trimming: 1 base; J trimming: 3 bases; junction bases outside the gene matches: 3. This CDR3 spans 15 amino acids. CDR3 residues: CASSLVRTGDTEAFF. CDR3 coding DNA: TGTGCCAGCAGCTTAGTTAGGACAGGGGACACTGAAGCTTTCTTT.

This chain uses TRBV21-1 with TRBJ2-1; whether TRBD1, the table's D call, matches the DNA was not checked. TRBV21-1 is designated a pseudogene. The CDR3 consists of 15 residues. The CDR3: CASSPRDRVDHEQFF. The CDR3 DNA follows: TGTGCCAGCAGCCCCCGGGACAGGGTTGACCATGAGCAGTTCTTC.

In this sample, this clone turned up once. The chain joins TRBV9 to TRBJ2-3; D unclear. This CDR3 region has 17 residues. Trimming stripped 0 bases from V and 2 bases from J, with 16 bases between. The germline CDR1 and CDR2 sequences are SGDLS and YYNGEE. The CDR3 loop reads CASSVVRTFSPTDTQYF. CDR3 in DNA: TGTGCCAGCAGCGTAGTCCGCACTTTTTCGCCCACAGATACGCAGTATTTT.

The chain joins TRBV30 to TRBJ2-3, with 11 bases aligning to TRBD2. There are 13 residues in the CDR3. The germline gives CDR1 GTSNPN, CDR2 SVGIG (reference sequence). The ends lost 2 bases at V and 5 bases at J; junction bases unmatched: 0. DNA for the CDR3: TGTGCCTGGAGTCTAGCGGGGGGAGATACGCAGTATTTT. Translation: CAWSLAGGDTQYF.

CDR3 sequence: CASSLLAGGSTETQYF. CDR3 nucleotides: TGTGCCAGCAGCTTACTAGCGGGAGGATCCACAGAGACCCAGTACTTC. The gene calls are TRBV11-2 and TRBJ2-5, with 11 nucleotides matching TRBD2. Per germline, CDR1 SGHAT and CDR2 FQNNGV. The CDR3 runs to 16 residues. V lost 2 bases to trimming and J lost 4 bases; unmatched junction nucleotides: 6. Based on the CDR3 plus reference TRBV11-2 and TRBJ2-5, the full variable domain is EAGVAQSPRYKIIEKRQSVAFWCNPISGHATLYWYQQILGQGPKLLIQFQNNGVVDDSQLPKDRFSAERLKGVDSTLKIQPAKLEDSAVYLCASSLLAGGSTETQYFGPGTRLLVL.

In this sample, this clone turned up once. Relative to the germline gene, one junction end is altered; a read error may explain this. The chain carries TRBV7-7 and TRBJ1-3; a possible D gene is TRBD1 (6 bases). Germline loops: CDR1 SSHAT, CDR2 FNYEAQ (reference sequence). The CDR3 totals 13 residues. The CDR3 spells CASSPSPDSPIYF. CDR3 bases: TGTGCTAGCAGCCCTTCCCCGGACAGCCCCATATATTTT.

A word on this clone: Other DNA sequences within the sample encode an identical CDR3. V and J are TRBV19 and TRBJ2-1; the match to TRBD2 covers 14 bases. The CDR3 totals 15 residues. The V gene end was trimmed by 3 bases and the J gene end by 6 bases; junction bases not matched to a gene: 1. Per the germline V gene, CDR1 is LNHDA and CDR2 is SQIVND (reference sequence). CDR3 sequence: CASSIGLAGGNEQFF. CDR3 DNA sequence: TGTGCCAGTAGTATCGGACTAGCGGGGGGCAATGAGCAGTTCTTC.

The CDR3 is CAWRSIGDRGLKKLFF. CDR3 nucleotides: TGTGCCTGGAGAAGCATAGGGGACAGGGGGCTTAAAAAACTGTTTTTT. The rearrangement joins TRBV30 to TRBJ1-4; 12 positions agree with TRBD1. Trimming took 3 bases from V and 9 from J; bases not matched to a gene: 11. Looked up from germline, CDR1 is GTSNPN and CDR2 is SVGIG (reference sequence). The CDR3 runs to 16 residues.

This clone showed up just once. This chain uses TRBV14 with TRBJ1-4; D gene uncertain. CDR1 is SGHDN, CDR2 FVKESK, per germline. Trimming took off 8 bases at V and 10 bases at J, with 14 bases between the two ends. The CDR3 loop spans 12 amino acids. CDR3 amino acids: CASRGGKGKLFF. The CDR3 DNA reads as TGTGCCAGCCGAGGAGGTAAAGGAAAACTGTTTTTT.

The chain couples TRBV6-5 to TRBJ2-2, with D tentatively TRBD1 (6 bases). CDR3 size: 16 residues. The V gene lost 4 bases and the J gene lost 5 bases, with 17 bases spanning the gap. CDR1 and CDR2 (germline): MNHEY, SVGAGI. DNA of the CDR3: TGTGCCAGCAGTTCCCGAACAGGGCTCATGACCGGGGAGCTGTTTTTT. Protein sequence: CASSSRTGLMTGELFF.

DNA of the CDR3: TGCGCCAGCAGTCATCGCAAGCCCCGGGACAGTAGTTACACTGAAGCTTTCTTT. It codes for CASSHRKPRDSSYTEAFF. The rearrangement links TRBV23-1 to TRBJ1-1; TRBD1 agrees at 7 bases. Being an ORF, TRBV23-1 has a function that is uncertain. This CDR3 contains 18 residues. Trimming took 3 bases from V and 3 from J; bases not matched to a gene: 16.

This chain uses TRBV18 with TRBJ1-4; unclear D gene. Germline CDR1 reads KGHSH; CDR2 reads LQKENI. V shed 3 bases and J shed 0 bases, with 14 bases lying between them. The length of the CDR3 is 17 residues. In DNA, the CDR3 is TGTGCCAGCTCACCCATTCCCCCCGGGGCAACTAATGAAAAACTGTTTTTT. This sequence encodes CASSPIPPGATNEKLFF.

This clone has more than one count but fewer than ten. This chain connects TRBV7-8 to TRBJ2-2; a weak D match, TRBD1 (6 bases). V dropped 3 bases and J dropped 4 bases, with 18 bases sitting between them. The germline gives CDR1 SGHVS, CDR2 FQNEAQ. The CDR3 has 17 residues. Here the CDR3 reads CASSFSARRGSTGELFF. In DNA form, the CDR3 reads TGTGCCAGCAGCTTCTCGGCCCGCAGGGGTTCCACCGGGGAGCTGTTTTTT.